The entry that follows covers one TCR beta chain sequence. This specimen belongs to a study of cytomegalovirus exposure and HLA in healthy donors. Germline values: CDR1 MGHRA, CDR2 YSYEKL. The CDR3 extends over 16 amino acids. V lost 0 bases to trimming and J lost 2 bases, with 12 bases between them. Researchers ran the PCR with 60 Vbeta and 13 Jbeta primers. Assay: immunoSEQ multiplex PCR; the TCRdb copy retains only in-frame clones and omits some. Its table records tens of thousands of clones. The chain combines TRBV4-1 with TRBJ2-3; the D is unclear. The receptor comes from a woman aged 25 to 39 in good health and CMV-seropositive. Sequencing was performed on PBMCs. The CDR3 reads CASSQEAPRLTDTQYF. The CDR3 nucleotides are TGCGCCAGCAGCCAAGAGGCCCCCCGACTCACAGATACGCAGTATTTT.